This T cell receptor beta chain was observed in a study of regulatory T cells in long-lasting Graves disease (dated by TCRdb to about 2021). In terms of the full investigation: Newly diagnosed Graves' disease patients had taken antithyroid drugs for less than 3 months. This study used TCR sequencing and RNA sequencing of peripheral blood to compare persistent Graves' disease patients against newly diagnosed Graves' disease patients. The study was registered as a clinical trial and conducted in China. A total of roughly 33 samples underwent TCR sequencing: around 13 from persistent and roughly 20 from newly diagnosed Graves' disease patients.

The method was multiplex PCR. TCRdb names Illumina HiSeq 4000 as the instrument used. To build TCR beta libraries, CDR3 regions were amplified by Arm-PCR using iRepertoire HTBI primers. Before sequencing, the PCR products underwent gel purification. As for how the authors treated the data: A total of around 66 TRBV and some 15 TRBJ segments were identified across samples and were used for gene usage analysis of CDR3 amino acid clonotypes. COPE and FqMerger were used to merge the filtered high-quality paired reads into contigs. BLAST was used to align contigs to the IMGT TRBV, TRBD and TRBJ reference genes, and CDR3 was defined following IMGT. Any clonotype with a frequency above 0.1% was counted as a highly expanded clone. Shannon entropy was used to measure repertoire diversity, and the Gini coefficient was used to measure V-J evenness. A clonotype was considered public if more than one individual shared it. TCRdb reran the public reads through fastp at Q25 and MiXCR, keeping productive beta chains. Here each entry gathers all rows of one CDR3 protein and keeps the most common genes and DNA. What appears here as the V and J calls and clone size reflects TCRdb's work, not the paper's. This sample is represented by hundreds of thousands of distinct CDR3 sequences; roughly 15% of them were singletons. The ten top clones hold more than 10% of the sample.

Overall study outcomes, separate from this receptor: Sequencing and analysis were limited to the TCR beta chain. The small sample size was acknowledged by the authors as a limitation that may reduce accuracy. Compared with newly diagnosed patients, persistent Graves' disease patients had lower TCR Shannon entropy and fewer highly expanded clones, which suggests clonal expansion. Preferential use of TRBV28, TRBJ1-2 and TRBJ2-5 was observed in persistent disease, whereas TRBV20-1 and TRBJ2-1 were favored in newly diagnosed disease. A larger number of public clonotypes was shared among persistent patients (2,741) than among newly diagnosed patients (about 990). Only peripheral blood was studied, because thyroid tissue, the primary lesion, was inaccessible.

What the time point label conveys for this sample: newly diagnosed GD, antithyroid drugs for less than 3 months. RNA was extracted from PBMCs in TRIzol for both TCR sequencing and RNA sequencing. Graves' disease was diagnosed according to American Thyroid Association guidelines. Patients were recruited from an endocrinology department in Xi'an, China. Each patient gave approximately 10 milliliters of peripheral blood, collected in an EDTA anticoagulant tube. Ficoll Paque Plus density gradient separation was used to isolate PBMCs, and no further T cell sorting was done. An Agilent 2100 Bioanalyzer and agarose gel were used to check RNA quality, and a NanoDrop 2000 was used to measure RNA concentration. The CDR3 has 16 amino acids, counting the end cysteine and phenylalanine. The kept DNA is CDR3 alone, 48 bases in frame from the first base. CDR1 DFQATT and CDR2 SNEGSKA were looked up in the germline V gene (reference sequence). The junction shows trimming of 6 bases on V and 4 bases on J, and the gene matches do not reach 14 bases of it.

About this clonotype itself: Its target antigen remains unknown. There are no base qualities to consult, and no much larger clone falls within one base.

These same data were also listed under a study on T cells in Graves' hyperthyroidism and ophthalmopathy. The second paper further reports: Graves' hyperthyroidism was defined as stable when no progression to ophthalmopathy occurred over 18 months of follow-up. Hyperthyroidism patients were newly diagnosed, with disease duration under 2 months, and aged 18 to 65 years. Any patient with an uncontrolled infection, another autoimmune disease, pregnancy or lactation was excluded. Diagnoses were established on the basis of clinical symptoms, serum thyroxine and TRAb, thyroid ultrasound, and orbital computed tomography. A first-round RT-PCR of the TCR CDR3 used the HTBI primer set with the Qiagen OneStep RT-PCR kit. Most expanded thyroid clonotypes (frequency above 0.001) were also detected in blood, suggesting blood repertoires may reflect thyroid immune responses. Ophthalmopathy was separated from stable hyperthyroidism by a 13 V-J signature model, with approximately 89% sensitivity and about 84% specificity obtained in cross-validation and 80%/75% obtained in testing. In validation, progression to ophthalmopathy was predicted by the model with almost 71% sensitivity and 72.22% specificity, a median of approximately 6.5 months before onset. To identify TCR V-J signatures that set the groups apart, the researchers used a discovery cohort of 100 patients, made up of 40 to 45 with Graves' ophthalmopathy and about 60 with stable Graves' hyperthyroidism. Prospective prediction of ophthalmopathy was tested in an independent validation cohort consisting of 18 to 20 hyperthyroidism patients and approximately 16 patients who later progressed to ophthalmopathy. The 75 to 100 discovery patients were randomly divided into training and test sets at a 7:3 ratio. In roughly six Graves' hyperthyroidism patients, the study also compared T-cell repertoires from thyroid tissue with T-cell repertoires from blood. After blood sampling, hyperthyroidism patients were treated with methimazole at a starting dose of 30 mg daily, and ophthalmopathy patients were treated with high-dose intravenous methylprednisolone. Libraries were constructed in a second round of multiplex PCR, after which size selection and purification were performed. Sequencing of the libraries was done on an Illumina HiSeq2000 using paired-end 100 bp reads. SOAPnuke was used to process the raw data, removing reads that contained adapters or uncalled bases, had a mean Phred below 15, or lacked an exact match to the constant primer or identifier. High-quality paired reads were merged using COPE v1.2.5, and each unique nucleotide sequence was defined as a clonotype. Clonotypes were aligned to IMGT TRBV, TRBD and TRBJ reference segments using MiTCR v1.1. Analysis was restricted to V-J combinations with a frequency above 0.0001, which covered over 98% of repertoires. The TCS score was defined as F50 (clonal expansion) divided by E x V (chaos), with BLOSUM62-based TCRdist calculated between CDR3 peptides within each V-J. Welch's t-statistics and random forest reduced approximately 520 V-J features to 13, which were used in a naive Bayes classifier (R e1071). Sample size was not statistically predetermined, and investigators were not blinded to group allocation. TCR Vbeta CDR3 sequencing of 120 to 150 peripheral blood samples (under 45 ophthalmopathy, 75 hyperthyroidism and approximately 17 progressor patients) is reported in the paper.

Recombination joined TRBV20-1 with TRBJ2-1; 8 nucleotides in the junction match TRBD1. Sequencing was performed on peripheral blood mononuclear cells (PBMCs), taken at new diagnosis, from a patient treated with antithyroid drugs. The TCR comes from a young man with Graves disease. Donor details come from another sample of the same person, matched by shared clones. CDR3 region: CSAQSPDRGDYNEQFF. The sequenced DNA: TGCAGTGCCCAGAGCCCAGACAGGGGAGATTACAATGAGCAGTTCTTC.